One and the same sample provided the 24 T cell receptor beta chains below, sequenced in a study of regulatory T cells in long-lasting Graves disease. Time point defined: persistent/refractory GD, antithyroid drugs over 5 years with positive TRAb. The authors made the TCR library using RNA they extracted from PBMCs. To make TCR beta libraries, researchers used iRepertoire HTBI primers and Arm-PCR of CDR3 regions. TCRdb itself ran the multiplex PCR reads through MiXCR, one entry per CDR3 protein. This table has 350,000 to 500,000 distinct CDR3 sequences, roughly a fifth appearing once. This specimen was peripheral blood mononuclear cells (PBMCs), taken when the disease was refractory, from a patient treated with antithyroid drugs. The receptors were gathered from a female donor with Graves disease.

This clonotype was detected ten times or more. V usage is TRBV2 and J usage is TRBJ1-2; D is unresolved. V was shortened by 10 bases and J by 6 bases, with 12 bases between the two germline ends. The CDR3 contains 11 residues. CDR1 is SNHLY, CDR2 FYNNEI, per germline. CDR3 bases: TGTGCCACTCTCACAGAGGATGGCTACACCTTC. Translated: CATLTEDGYTF. The variable domain in full, completed from reference TRBV2 and TRBJ1-2, reads EPEVTQTPSHQVTQMGQEVILRCVPISNHLYFYWYRQILGQKVEFLVSFYNNEISEKSEIFDDQFSVERPDGSNFTLKIRSTKLEDSAMYFCATLTEDGYTFGSGTRLTVV.

In this sample, this clonotype turned up many times. The V call is TRBV19, the J call TRBJ2-7, with D possibly matching TRBD2 (5 bases). The V gene lost 5 bases and the J gene lost 1 base, with 9 bases spanning the gap. The CDR3 is made up of 13 amino acids. CDR1 and CDR2 (germline): LNHDA, SQIVND (reference sequence). CDR3 in DNA: TGTGCCAGTAGTCCCGGGATGTCCTACGAGCAGTACTTC. Translating gives CASSPGMSYEQYF.

V gene TRBV18 combines with J gene TRBJ2-2; D is ambiguous. The CDR3 extends over 13 amino acids. Germline-derived CDR1 and CDR2 are KGHSH and LQKENI. Trimming removed 3 bases from V and 3 bases from J, with 5 bases in between. The CDR3: CASSPFDTGELFF. CDR3 DNA: TGTGCCAGCTCACCTTTCGACACCGGGGAGCTGTTTTTT. Using reference TRBV18 and TRBJ2-2 for the parts outside the CDR3, the full variable domain is NAGVMQNPRHLVRRRGQEARLRCSPMKGHSHVYWYRQLPEEGLKFMVYLQKENIIDESGMPKERFSAEFPKEGPSILRIQQVVRGDSAAYFCASSPFDTGELFFGEGSRLTVL.

The chain uses TRBV19 and TRBJ2-6, with TRBD1 as a possible D gene (6 bases). Trimming pared 8 bases from V and 1 base from J, leaving 12 bases between. Germline-derived CDR1 and CDR2 are LNHDA and SQIVND (reference sequence). This CDR3 has 15 amino acids. The chain's CDR3 is CASATGSSGANVLTF. DNA for the CDR3: TGTGCCAGTGCAACAGGGTCTTCTGGGGCCAACGTCCTGACTTTC.

With regard to this clonotype: This clone may be a read error of a much larger clone one base away. The CDR3 end shows no conserved phenylalanine or tryptophan, and so a read error is likely. The chain uses TRBV11-2 and TRBJ2-7; the D gene is possibly TRBD2 (6 bases). The germline gives CDR1 SGHAT, CDR2 FQNNGV. The CDR3 spans 13 residues. V gave up 2 bases and J gave up 3 bases, with 8 bases separating them. CDR3 DNA sequence: TGTGCCAGCAGCTTACTGGAGGGCTACGAGCAGTACTCC. Protein product: CASSLLEGYEQYS.

The genes are TRBV20-1 and TRBJ1-1, with 9 positions matching TRBD1. Germline lookup yields CDR1 DFQATT and CDR2 SNEGSKA (reference sequence). Trimming removed 5 bases from V and 2 bases from J; junction bases left unmatched: 3. This CDR3 comprises 13 residues. This chain's CDR3 is CSAEGQGNTEAFF. The CDR3 DNA reads as TGCAGTGCTGAGGGACAGGGAAACACTGAAGCTTTCTTT.

Many counts were recorded for this clonotype. The rearrangement uses TRBV3-1 and TRBJ1-5; D gene uncertain. The ends were cut back, 0 bases at V and 9 bases at J, with 15 bases in the middle. The germline V gene has CDR1 LGHDT and CDR2 YNNKEL (reference sequence). CDR3 length equals 15 residues. The CDR3, as DNA: TGTGCCAGCAGCCAAGACCGGGTCCCTGGTTTGCCCCAGCATTTT. It specifies CASSQDRVPGLPQHF. Full variable domain (missing parts from reference TRBV3-1 and TRBJ1-5): DTAVSQTPKYLVTQMGNDKSIKCEQNLGHDTMYWYKQDSKKFLKIMFSYNNKELIINETVPNRFSPKSPDKAHLNLHINSLELGDSAVYFCASSQDRVPGLPQHFGDGTRLSIL.

The sample holds many counts of this clonotype. The rearrangement joins TRBV14 to TRBJ1-6; 8 bases are a match to TRBD1. V lost 1 base, J lost 10 bases, and 3 bases stayed unmatched. The CDR3 is 14 amino acids. Germline lookup yields CDR1 SGHDN and CDR2 FVKESK. The chain's CDR3 is CASSQGRGRSPLHF. CDR3 nucleotides: TGTGCCAGCAGCCAAGGCAGGGGGCGATCACCCCTCCACTTT.

This clonotype was counted ten times or more. The chain combines TRBV28 with TRBJ2-5; D gene ambiguous. Germline CDR1 is MDHEN and CDR2 is SYDVKM. The V gene lost 6 bases and the J gene lost 5 bases, with 10 bases spanning the gap. CDR3 length: 12 residues. The CDR3 protein is CASSSLGETQYF. DNA for the CDR3: TGTGCCAGCAGCTCTTTGGGGGAGACCCAGTACTTC.

The chain combines TRBV6-2 or TRBV6-3 with TRBJ2-3; D remains ambiguous. The V gene lost 2 bases and the J gene lost 5 bases, with 11 bases spanning the gap. The CDR3 runs 14 residues. Per the germline V gene, CDR1 is MNHEY and CDR2 is SVGEGT. CDR3 DNA sequence: TGTGCCAGCAGTTACGTACAGTCTCAAGATACGCAGTATTTT. This codes for CASSYVQSQDTQYF.

J is TRBJ2-2 and V is TRBV12-3 or TRBV12-4; weak D call: TRBD2 (6 bases). V lost 6 bases, J lost 3 bases, and 17 bases lay in between. This CDR3 contains 16 residues. The CDR3 sequence: CASSGGGSGYTGELFF. Here the CDR3 DNA reads TGTGCCAGCAGCGGGGGTGGTAGCGGTTACACCGGGGAGCTGTTTTTT.

This clonotype was detected ten times or more. The J gene is TRBJ1-1, the V gene TRBV7-3; no definite D call. Trimming took off 2 bases at V and 4 bases at J, with 11 bases between the two ends. CDR1 and CDR2 (germline): SGHTA, FQGTGA. There are 14 residues in the CDR3. DNA for the CDR3: TGTGCCAGCAGCTTAGGAGGGCCCGGCACTGAAGCTTTCTTT. This gives the protein CASSLGGPGTEAFF.

The rearrangement joins TRBV5-6 to TRBJ2-5; D call uncertain. Trimming shortened V by 3 bases and J by 3 bases, and 12 bases separated the two germline ends. The CDR3 extends over 14 amino acids. CDR1 SGHDT and CDR2 YYEEEE come from the germline V gene. CDR3 bases: TGTGCCAGCAGCTCTCGACGGACCAAAGAGACCCAGTACTTC. Translating it yields CASSSRRTKETQYF.

V gene TRBV7-8 combines with J gene TRBJ2-7; no firm D call. Looked up from germline, CDR1 is SGHVS and CDR2 is FQNEAQ. With 3 bases removed from V and 4 bases from J, the gap between germline ends came to 13 bases. CDR3 length: 14 residues. Written as DNA, the CDR3 is TGTGCCAGCAGCTTCGGTGAAGGGATGTACGAGCAGTACTTC. This codes for CASSFGEGMYEQYF.

The chain is built from TRBV15 and TRBJ2-1; D gene ambiguous. Germline V gene lookup returns CDR1 LNHNV and CDR2 YYDKDF (reference sequence). V gave up 0 bases and J gave up 6 bases, with 9 bases separating them. This CDR3 is 14 amino acids long. The CDR3 spells CATSREARTNEQFF. CDR3 nucleotides: TGTGCCACCAGCAGAGAAGCCAGGACCAATGAGCAGTTCTTC.

This clonotype was seen only a few times. The J gene is TRBJ1-1, the V gene TRBV5-1; D possibly corresponds to TRBD1 (5 bases). Trimming removed 4 bases at V and 4 bases at J, with 14 bases between. The CDR3 runs to 14 residues. Germline V CDR1 and CDR2: SGHRS, YFSETQ. In DNA, the CDR3 is TGCGCCAGCAGCCCCGAAGGGACCGGCACTGAAGCTTTCTTT. Translating it yields CASSPEGTGTEAFF.

Ten or more counts support this clonotype. The chain is built from TRBV10-3 and TRBJ1-4; maybe TRBD1 (6 bases). The CDR3 is 13 amino acids. V was trimmed by 5 bases and J by 7 bases, leaving 11 bases between them. Germline CDR1 ENHRY, CDR2 SYGVKD. The CDR3 is CAISSGAGEKLFF. The CDR3 DNA reads as TGTGCCATCAGTTCAGGGGCAGGTGAAAAACTGTTTTTT.

This clonotype was picked up many times. The chain has TRBV18 and TRBJ1-4; unclear D gene. The ends were cut back, 4 bases at V and 8 bases at J, with 14 bases in the middle. The CDR3 has 14 residues. Germline CDR1 and CDR2: KGHSH and LQKENI. The CDR3 here is CASSQSVGEEKLFF. In DNA form, the CDR3 reads TGTGCCAGCTCACAGAGTGTCGGGGAAGAAAAACTGTTTTTT. The whole variable domain, filled in from reference TRBV18 and TRBJ1-4, reads NAGVMQNPRHLVRRRGQEARLRCSPMKGHSHVYWYRQLPEEGLKFMVYLQKENIIDESGMPKERFSAEFPKEGPSILRIQQVVRGDSAAYFCASSQSVGEEKLFFGSGTQLSVL.

This clonotype occurred once. J is TRBJ2-3 and V is TRBV19, with D uncertain. V lost 2 bases to trimming and J lost 0 bases, with 9 bases between them. Germline CDR1 LNHDA, CDR2 SQIVND (reference sequence). There are 15 residues in the CDR3. For the CDR3, the DNA is TGTGCCAGTAGTATAATGGTCACCAGCACAGATACGCAGTATTTT. Its protein product is CASSIMVTSTDTQYF.

The rearrangement joins TRBV20-1 to TRBJ1-1; D may be TRBD1 (6 bases). V was pared by 4 bases and J by 7 bases, with 19 bases between. Germline V lookup: CDR1 DFQATT, CDR2 SNEGSKA (reference sequence). This CDR3 has 14 residues. The CDR3 bases are TGCAGTGCTAACGTCGCAGGGGTAATGGGTGAAGCTTTCTTT. It encodes CSANVAGVMGEAFF.

V gene TRBV28 combines with J gene TRBJ1-5; no reliable D call. Trimming removed 7 bases at V and 2 bases at J, with 15 bases between. Germline V gene sequence: CDR1 MDHEN, CDR2 SYDVKM. The length of the CDR3 is 15 residues. The CDR3 protein is CASTPGAHGNQPQHF. In DNA, the CDR3 is TGTGCCAGCACCCCCGGCGCTCATGGCAATCAGCCCCAGCATTTT.

Many counts were recorded for this clonotype. The chain uses TRBV30 and TRBJ1-4, with D unresolved. Trimming removed 0 bases from V and 4 bases from J, with 9 bases in between. This CDR3 contains 14 residues. Germline lookup yields CDR1 GTSNPN and CDR2 SVGIG (reference sequence). CDR3 bases: TGTGCCTGGAGTGTATTATCTGATAATGAAAAACTGTTTTTT. Protein: CAWSVLSDNEKLFF.

The table lists this clonotype with a few counts. The chain employs TRBV7-9 and TRBJ2-7; possible D gene TRBD2, 6 bases. Germline CDR1 and CDR2: SEHNR and FQNEAQ (reference sequence). V gave up 2 bases and J gave up 3 bases, with 17 bases separating them. There are 16 residues in the CDR3. CDR3 protein: CASSLSTPTGGYEQYF. The CDR3 region has the DNA TGTGCCAGCAGCTTATCGACCCCGACCGGGGGCTACGAGCAGTACTTC.

This clonotype has ten or more counts. This sequence joins TRBV2 and TRBJ1-1, with TRBD1 matching 9 bases. Germline CDR1 is SNHLY and CDR2 is FYNNEI. J was trimmed by 6 bases and V by 4 bases; bases with no gene match: 6. The CDR3 is 14 amino acids. The CDR3 reads CASSARTGEAEAFF. In nucleotides, the CDR3 is TGTGCCAGCAGTGCTCGGACAGGGGAGGCTGAAGCTTTCTTT.